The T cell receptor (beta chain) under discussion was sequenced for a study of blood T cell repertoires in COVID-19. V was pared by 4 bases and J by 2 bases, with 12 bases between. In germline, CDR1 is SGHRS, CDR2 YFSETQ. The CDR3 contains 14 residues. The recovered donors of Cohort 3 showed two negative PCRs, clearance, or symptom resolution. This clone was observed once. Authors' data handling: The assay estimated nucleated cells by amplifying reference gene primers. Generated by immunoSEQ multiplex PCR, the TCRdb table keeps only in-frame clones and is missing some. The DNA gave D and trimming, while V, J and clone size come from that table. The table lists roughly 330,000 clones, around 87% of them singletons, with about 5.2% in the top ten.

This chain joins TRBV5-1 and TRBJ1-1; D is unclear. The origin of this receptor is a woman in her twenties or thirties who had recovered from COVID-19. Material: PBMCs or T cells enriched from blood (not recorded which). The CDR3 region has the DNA TGCGCCAGCAGCCGTGGTGGGCAAAACACTGAAGCTTTCTTT. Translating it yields CASSRGGQNTEAFF.